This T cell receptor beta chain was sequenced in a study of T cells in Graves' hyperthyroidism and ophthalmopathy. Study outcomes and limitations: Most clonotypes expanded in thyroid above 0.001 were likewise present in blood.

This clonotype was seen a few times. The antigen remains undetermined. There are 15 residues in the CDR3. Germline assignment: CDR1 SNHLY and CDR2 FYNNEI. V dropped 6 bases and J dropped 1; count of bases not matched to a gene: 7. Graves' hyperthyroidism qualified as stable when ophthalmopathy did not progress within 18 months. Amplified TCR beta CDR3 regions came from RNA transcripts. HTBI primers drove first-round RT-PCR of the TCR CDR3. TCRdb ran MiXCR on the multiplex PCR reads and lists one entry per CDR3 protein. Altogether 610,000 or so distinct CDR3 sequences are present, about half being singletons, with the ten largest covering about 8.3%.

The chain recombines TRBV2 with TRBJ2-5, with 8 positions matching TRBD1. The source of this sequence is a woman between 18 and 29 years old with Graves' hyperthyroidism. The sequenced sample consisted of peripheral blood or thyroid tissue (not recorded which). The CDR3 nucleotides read TGTGCCAGCAGATATAGAGGGACAGGCCAAGAGACCCAGTACTTC. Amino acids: CASRYRGTGQETQYF. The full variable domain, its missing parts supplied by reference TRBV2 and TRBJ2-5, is EPEVTQTPSHQVTQMGQEVILRCVPISNHLYFYWYRQILGQKVEFLVSFYNNEISEKSEIFDDQFSVERPDGSNFTLKIRSTKLEDSAMYFCASRYRGTGQETQYFGPGTRLLVL.